These T cell receptor beta chains were read from a single sample in a study of OX40 agonist ivuxolimab in advanced cancers. Repertoires were generated with immunoSEQ multiplex PCR, while TCRdb's copy carries only in-frame clones and drops some. The sample consists of 50,000 to 60,000 clones, around 75% of them appearing once. This material consisted of CD4+ or CD8+ T cells sorted from blood, taken in a trial of the OX40 agonist ivuxolimab. Every receptor here comes from an adult with an advanced solid tumor such as melanoma, head and neck, liver or kidney cancer. Each CDR3 is given with its conserved first and last residue. The order of the fields is D gene, CDR3 length, V gene, J gene, clone size, CDR3 protein, CDR3 DNA. D genes are given only for firm matches. Only part of the rows carry a size: once, few, many, or a class if the clone is expanded.

.	15	TRBV29-1	TRBJ1-2	.	CSVEELIGSNYGYTF	TGCAGCGTTGAAGAATTAATAGGGTCTAACTATGGCTACACCTTC
.	15	TRBV11-3	TRBJ2-5	.	CASSLESIRQETQYF	TGTGCCAGCAGCTTAGAATCGATTCGGCAAGAGACCCAGTACTTC
.	12	TRBV4-1	TRBJ1-4	.	CASSQDAGSLFF	TGCGCCAGCAGCCAAGATGCTGGGAGTCTGTTTTTT
TRBD1	13	TRBV11-2	TRBJ2-7	.	CASSLDGQGKQYF	TGTGCCAGCAGCTTAGATGGACAGGGCAAGCAGTACTTC
.	14	TRBV5-1	TRBJ1-4	.	CASRTVPTNEKLFF	TGCGCCAGCCGGACGGTCCCAACTAATGAAAAACTGTTTTTT
TRBD1	14	TRBV19	TRBJ1-1	.	CASSIGRDSSEAFF	TGTGCCAGTAGTATAGGCCGGGACAGCTCTGAAGCTTTCTTT
TRBD1	16	TRBV6-5	TRBJ1-4	.	CASSYSQTGEREKLFF	TGTGCCAGCAGTTACTCCCAGACAGGGGAGAGGGAAAAACTGTTTTTT
TRBD1	14	TRBV7-9	TRBJ1-6	.	CASSPRQGDSPLHF	TGTGCCAGCAGCCCCAGACAGGGGGATTCACCCCTCCACTTT
.	16	TRBV5-1	TRBJ1-3	once	CASSLLGEASGNTIYF	TGCGCCAGCAGCTTGTTGGGGGAGGCTTCTGGAAACACCATATATTTT
.	14	TRBV4-1	TRBJ2-2	.	CASSQLPVTGELFF	TGCGCCAGCAGCCAACTCCCGGTGACCGGGGAGCTGTTTTTT
.	13	TRBV6-1	TRBJ2-2	.	CASTERVTGELFF	TGTGCCAGCACCGAGCGGGTTACCGGGGAGCTGTTTTTT
.	17	TRBV5-1	TRBJ1-2	.	CASSLAGLVLEGYGYTF	TGCGCCAGCAGCTTGGCAGGGCTCGTTCTTGAAGGCTATGGCTACACCTTC
TRBD1	15	TRBV5-1	TRBJ2-7	.	CASSPSGTESYEQYF	TGCGCCAGCAGCCCTTCCGGGACAGAAAGCTACGAGCAGTACTTC
TRBD2	16	TRBV10-3	TRBJ2-3	few	CAISGVLAGGTDTQYF	TGTGCCATCAGCGGAGTACTAGCGGGAGGCACAGATACGCAGTATTTT
.	15	TRBV7-9	TRBJ2-5	.	CASSLVRGLTETQYF	TGTGCCAGCAGCTTAGTACGGGGTCTAACGGAGACCCAGTACTTC
.	15	TRBV11-1	TRBJ2-7	.	CASSFTGRFPYEQYF	TGTGCCAGCAGCTTTACAGGTAGATTTCCCTACGAGCAGTACTTC
.	16	TRBV5-1	TRBJ1-6	.	CASSLVPGHENSPLHF	TGCGCCAGCAGCTTGGTACCGGGACACGAAAATTCACCCCTCCACTTT
.	13	TRBV6-1	TRBJ1-6	.	CASMRVSDSPLHF	TGTGCCTCGATGAGGGTTTCGGATTCACCCCTCCACTTT
.	15	TRBV6-1	TRBJ2-7	.	CASRVPGLGTYEQYF	TGTGCCAGCAGAGTACCGGGACTGGGAACCTACGAGCAGTACTTC